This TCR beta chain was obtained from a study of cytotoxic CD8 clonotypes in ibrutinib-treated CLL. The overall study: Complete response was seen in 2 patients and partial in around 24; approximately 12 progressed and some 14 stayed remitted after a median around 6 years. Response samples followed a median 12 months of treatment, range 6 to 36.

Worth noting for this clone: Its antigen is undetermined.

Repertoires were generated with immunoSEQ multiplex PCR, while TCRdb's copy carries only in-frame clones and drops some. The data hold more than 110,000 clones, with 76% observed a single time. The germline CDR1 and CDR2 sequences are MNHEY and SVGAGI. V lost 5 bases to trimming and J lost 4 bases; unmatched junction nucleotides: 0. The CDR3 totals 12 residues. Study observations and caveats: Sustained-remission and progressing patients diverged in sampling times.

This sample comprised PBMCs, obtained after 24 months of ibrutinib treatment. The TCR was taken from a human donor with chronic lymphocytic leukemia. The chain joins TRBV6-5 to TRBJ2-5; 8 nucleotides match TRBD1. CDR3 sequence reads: CASSTGGETQYF. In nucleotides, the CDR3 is TGTGCCAGCAGTACAGGGGGAGAGACCCAGTACTTC.